This entry concerns a single TCR beta chain. Deletions cut 1 base from V and 8 bases from J, with 9 bases between. The CDR3 covers 12 residues. Germline-derived CDR1 and CDR2 are GTSNPN and SVGIG (reference sequence). These data are taken from a study of T cell changes during pregnancy in multiple sclerosis. Repertoires were generated with immunoSEQ multiplex PCR, while TCRdb's copy carries only in-frame clones and drops some. The profile shows around 71,000 clones, about 92% of them singletons. Sample: peripheral blood, taken after pregnancy. The V gene is TRBV30, the J gene TRBJ2-1; D is perhaps TRBD1 (6 bases). The sequence derives from a female donor with multiple sclerosis, enrolled in a pregnancy study. The CDR3 loop reads CAWSEQGYEQFF. CDR3 DNA sequence: TGTGCCTGGAGTGAACAGGGCTATGAGCAGTTCTTC.